This T cell receptor (beta chain) was identified during a study of CD8 T cells in Susac syndrome (dated by TCRdb to the late 2010s). Notes on the research overall: Whether CD8+ T cell activation and differentiation in Susac syndrome was antigen driven was tested using repertoire sequencing. CD8+ T cell repertoire clonality was compared between eleven to twelve healthy donors, approximately 14 Susac syndrome patients and about 15 multiple sclerosis patients.

Relative to germline, V is missing 4 bases and J is missing 8 bases, with 7 bases of the junction outside any gene match. The CDR3 starts with the cysteine, ends with the phenylalanine, and has 13 residues. Only the CDR3 region is kept as DNA, spanning 39 bases read in frame from base 1. According to the germline V gene (reference sequence), CDR1 reads PRHDT and CDR2 reads FYEKMQ. Results and caveats for the whole study, not just this receptor: The TCR sequencing and HLA analysis was acknowledged to have included a relatively small number of individuals.

About this clonotype itself: Its recognized antigen is unknown. Base qualities are not provided; no much larger clone lies one nucleotide away.

Peripheral blood CD8+ and CD4+ T cells from healthy donors, Susac syndrome patients and multiple sclerosis patients were profiled using high-throughput TCR beta sequencing. The multiple sclerosis controls were treatment-naive patients who had stable or active relapsing-remitting disease and met the revised McDonald criteria. Bulk CD8+ and CD4+ T cells were purified by magnetic negative isolation, whereas CD8+ TEMRA cells were enriched by FACS. Blood was drawn into EDTA tubes, processed within 24 hours, and PBMCs were isolated by density gradient centrifugation. PBMCs destined for TCR sequencing were cryopreserved in liquid nitrogen and later thawed in a 37 °C water bath. A purity of at least 90% was achieved for sorted or isolated CD4+, CD8+ and CD8+ TEMRA cells. RNA was extracted using the RNeasy kit, and about 0.5 to 1 ug of the RNA was reverse transcribed with random hexamers. TCR beta CDR3 regions were amplified with the immunoSEQ multiplex PCR assay covering 54 Vbeta and 13 Jbeta segments. Bias from PCR amplification was corrected by using a synthetic template baseline for primer optimization and for computational correction. The study's processing was this. Only productive sequences were kept, with reads annotated to V, D and J genes according to IMGT and analyzed in immunoSEQ Analyzer. To calculate clonality, Shannon entropy was normalized by log2 of the number of productive unique sequences and then subtracted from one. For each patient and control, public and private clones were evaluated within the 100 most prevalent clones. Clones were defined as Susac-specific when absent from the healthy and MS cohorts, from roughly 1,100 published viral clones and from other ImmuneACCESS disease sequences. TCRdb ran its own pipeline on the public reads, namely fastp trimming at Q25 and MiXCR clone calling, and kept in-frame beta chains. Rows are combined by CDR3 protein, so each entry shows the most common genes and DNA. These V and J calls derive from TCRdb rather than the authors' analysis. The sample data list 150,000 to 160,000 distinct CDR3 sequences, and about 94% of these were observed just once. The leading ten clones occupy around 0.21% of the sample.

This sequence was found in a human donor with multiple sclerosis. Specimen: CD8+ T cells from PBMCs. Recombination joined TRBV13 with TRBJ1-2; TRBD1 matches 7 bases in the middle. The CDR3 is CASSSGTGAGYTF. The DNA sequence is as follows: TGTGCCAGCAGCTCGGGAACAGGGGCGGGCTACACCTTC. The full variable domain, completed from the reference TRBV13 and TRBJ1-2 proteins outside the CDR3, reads AAGVIQSPRHLIKEKRETATLKCYPIPRHDTVYWYQQGPGQDPQFLISFYEKMQSDKGSIPDRFSAQQFSDYHSELNMSSLELGDSALYFCASSSGTGAGYTFGSGTRLTVV.